In this sample, the clone carrying this T cell receptor beta chain turned up once. Antigen unknown. The data were obtained in a study of PD-1 blockade in classical Hodgkin lymphoma. Regarding the study as a whole: Healthy donors reportedly exceeded newly diagnosed patients in baseline TCR diversity.

Time point described: cycle 4 day 1 (C4D1), after five to seven weeks of nivolumab. In every patient, relapse followed autologous stem cell transplantation, while exposure to brentuximab vedotin differed. Purification of CD4+ T cells from thawed PBMCs was achieved by magnetic negative selection. The patients, who had relapsed/refractory classical Hodgkin lymphoma, achieved best responses of complete response, partial response or progressive disease. Some clones are missing from TCRdb's copy, which holds only in-frame ones; the method was immunoSEQ multiplex PCR. The sample gives tens of thousands of clones, roughly 76% of which show up once; about 1.2% is in the top ten. The CDR3 spans 15 residues. The V and J ends lost 7 bases and 2 bases, in that order; junction bases with no gene match: 6. Per germline, CDR1 SGHTA and CDR2 FQGNSA.

This TCR derives from a human donor with classical Hodgkin lymphoma. The chain carries TRBV7-2 and TRBJ2-2; TRBD2 matches at 8 bases. Specimen: CD4+ T cells from blood, collected before the fourth cycle of nivolumab. DNA for the CDR3: TGTGCCAGCATCCCGGGGGGGGGTAACACCGGGGAGCTGTTTTTT. Its protein product is CASIPGGGNTGELFF.